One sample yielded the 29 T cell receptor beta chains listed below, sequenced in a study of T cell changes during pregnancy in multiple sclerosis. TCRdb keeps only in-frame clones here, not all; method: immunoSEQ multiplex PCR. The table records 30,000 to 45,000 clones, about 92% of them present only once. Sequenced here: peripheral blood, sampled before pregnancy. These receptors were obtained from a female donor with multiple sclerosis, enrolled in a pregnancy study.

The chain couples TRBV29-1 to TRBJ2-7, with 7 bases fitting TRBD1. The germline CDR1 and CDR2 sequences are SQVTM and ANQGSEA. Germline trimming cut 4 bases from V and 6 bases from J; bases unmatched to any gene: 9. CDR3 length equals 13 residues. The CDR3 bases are TGCAGCGTTGCCGGGCCAGGGGGATCCGAGCAGTACTTC. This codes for CSVAGPGGSEQYF.

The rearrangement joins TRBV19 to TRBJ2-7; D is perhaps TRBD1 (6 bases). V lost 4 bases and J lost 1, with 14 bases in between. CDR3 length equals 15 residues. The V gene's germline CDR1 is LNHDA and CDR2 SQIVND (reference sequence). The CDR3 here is CASSKQGLGSYEQYF. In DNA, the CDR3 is TGTGCCAGTAGTAAACAGGGATTGGGGTCCTACGAGCAGTACTTC.

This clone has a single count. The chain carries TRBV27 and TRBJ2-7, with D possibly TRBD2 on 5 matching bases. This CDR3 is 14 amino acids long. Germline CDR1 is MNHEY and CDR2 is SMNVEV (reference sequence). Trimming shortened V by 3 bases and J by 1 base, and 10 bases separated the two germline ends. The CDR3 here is CASSFTGSSYEQYF. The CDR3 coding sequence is TGTGCCAGCAGTTTCACGGGATCGTCCTACGAGCAGTACTTC.

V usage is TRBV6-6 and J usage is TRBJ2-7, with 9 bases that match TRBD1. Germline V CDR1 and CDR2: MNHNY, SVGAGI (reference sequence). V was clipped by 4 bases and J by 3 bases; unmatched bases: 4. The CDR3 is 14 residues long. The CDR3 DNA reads TGTGCCAGCAGTTCTCCGGGACAGGGCTACGAGCAGTACTTC. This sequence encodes CASSSPGQGYEQYF.

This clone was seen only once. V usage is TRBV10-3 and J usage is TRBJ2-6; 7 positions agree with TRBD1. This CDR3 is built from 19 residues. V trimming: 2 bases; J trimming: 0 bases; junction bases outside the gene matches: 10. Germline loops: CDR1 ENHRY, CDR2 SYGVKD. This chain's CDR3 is CAISEINGDRLSGANVLTF. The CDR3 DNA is TGTGCCATCAGTGAGATTAATGGGGACAGACTCTCTGGGGCCAACGTCCTGACTTTC.

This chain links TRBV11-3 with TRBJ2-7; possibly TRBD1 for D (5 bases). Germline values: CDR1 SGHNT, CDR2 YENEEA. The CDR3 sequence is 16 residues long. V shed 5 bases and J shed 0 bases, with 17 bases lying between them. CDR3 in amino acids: CASSPADSRSSYEQYF. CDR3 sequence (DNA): TGTGCCAGCAGCCCTGCCGACAGTCGCAGCTCCTACGAGCAGTACTTC.

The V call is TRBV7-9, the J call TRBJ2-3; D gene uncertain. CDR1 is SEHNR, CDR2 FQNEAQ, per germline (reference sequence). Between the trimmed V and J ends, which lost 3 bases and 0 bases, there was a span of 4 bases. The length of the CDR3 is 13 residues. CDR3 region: CASSFISTDTQYF. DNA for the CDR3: TGTGCCAGCAGCTTTATCAGCACAGATACGCAGTATTTT.

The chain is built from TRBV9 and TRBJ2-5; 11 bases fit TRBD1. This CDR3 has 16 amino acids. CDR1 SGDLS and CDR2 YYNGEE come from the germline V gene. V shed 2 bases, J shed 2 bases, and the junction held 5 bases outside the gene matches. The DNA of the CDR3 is TGTGCCAGCAGCGTTGGGACAGGGGGTGGGCAAGAGACCCAGTACTTC. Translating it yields CASSVGTGGGQETQYF.

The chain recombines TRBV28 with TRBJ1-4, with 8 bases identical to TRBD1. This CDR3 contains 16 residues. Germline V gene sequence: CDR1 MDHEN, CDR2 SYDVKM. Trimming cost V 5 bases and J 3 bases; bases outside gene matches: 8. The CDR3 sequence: CASSIPGQGANEKLFF. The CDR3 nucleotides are TGTGCCAGCAGTATACCCGGACAGGGTGCTAATGAAAAACTGTTTTTT.

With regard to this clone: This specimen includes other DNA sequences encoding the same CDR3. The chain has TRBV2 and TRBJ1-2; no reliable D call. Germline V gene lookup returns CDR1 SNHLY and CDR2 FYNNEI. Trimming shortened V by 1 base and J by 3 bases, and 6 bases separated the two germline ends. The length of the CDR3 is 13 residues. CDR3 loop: CASSEGGDYGYTF. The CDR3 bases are TGTGCCAGCAGTGAAGGGGGAGACTATGGCTACACCTTC.

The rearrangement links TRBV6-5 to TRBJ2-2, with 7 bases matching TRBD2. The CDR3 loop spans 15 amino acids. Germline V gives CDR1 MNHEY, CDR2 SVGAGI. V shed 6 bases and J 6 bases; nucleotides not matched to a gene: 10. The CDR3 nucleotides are TGTGCCAGCAGCTCAGAGCGGGACTCCCCCGGGGAGCTGTTTTTT. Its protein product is CASSSERDSPGELFF.

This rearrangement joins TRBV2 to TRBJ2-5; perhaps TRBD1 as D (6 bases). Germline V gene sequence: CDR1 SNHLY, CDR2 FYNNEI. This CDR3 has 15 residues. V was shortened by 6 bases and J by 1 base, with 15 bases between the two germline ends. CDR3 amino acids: CASSLRSGVQETQYF. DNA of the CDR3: TGTGCCAGCAGCCTCCGATCAGGGGTCCAAGAGACCCAGTACTTC.

The CDR3 spells CASSLVAVPHNEQFF. Written as DNA, the CDR3 is TGTGCCAGCAGCTTAGTAGCGGTCCCCCACAATGAGCAGTTCTTC. The chain couples TRBV7-2 to TRBJ2-1; TRBD2 is a possible D gene (6 bases). The germline gives CDR1 SGHTA, CDR2 FQGNSA. This CDR3 has 15 residues. V was pared by 1 base and J by 5 bases, with 12 bases between.

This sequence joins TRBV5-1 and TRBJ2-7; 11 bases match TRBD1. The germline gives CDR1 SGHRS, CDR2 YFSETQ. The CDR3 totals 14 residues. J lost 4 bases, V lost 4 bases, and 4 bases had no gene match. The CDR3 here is CASSTGQGEYEQYF. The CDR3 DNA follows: TGCGCCAGCAGCACGGGACAGGGGGAGTACGAGCAGTACTTC.

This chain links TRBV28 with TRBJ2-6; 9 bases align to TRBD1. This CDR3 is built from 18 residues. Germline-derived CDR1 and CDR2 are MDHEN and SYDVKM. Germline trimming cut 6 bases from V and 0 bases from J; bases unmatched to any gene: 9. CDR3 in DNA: TGTGCCAGCAGACCCGGGACAGGGACACTCTCTGGGGCCAACGTCCTGACTTTC. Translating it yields CASRPGTGTLSGANVLTF.

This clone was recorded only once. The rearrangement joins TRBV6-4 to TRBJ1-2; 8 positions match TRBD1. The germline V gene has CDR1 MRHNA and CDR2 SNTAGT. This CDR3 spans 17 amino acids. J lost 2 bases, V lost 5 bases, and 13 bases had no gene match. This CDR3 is CASSRSRGTGENYGYTF. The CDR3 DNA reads TGTGCCAGCAGTCGCTCTAGAGGGACAGGAGAGAACTATGGCTACACCTTC.

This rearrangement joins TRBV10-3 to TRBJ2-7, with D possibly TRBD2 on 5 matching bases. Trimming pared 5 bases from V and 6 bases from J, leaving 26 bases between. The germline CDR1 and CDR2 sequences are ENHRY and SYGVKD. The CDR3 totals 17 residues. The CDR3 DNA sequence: TGTGCCATCAGTACAATACCTCTGAGCGGCCCCCTAGCCGAGCAGTACTTC. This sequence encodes CAISTIPLSGPLAEQYF.

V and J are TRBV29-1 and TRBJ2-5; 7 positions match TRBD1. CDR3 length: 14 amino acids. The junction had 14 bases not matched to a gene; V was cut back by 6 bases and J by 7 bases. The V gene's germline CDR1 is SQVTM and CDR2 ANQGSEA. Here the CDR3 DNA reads TGCAGCGTGGAAAACAGGGGATGGGTGGGGACCCAGTACTTC. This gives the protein CSVENRGWVGTQYF.

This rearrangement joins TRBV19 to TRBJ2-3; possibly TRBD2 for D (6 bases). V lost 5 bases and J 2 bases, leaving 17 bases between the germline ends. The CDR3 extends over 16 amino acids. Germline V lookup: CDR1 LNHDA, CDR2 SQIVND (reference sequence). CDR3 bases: TGTGCCAGTAGTCGGGCGGCGGGAAGCCCCACAGATACGCAGTATTTT. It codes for CASSRAAGSPTDTQYF.

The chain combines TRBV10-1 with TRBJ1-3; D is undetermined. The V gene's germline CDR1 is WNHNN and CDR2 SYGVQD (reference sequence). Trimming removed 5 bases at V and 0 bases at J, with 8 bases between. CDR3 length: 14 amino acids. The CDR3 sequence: CASSRGTSGNTIYF. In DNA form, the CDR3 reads TGCGCCAGCAGTCGAGGTACCTCTGGAAACACCATATATTTT.

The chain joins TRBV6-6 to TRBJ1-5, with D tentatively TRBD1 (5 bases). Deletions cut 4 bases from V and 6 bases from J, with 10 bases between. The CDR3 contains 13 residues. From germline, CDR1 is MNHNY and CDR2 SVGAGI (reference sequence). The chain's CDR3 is CASSSGVFQPQHF. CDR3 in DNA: TGTGCCAGCAGTTCGGGGGTTTTTCAGCCCCAGCATTTT.

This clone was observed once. The DNA for the CDR3 is TGTGCCAGCAGAATACTAGGAGATGAGACCCAGTACTTC. Its protein product is CASRILGDETQYF. The gene calls are TRBV27 and TRBJ2-5; TRBD2 might be the D (5 bases). The germline V gene encodes CDR1 MNHEY and CDR2 SMNVEV (reference sequence). Trimming shortened V by 6 bases and J by 5 bases, and 13 bases separated the two germline ends. The CDR3 runs 13 residues.

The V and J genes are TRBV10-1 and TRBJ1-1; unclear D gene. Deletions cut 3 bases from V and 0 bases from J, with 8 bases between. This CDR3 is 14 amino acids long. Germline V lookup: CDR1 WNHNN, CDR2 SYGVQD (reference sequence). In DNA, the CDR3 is TGCGCCAGCAGTGACCCAGACATGAACACTGAAGCTTTCTTT. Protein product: CASSDPDMNTEAFF.

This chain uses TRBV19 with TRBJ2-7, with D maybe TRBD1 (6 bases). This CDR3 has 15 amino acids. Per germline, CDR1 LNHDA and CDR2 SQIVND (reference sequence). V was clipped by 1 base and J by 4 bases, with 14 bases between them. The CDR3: CASSIGAGQSYEQYF. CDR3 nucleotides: TGTGCCAGTAGTATAGGAGCAGGACAGTCTTACGAGCAGTACTTC.

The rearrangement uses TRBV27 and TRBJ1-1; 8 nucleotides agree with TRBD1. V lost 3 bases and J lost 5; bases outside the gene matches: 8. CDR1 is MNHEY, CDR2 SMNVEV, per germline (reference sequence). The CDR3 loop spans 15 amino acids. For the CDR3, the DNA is TGTGCCAGCAGTTTCCTAGACAGGGGCCGAACTGAAGCTTTCTTT. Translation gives CASSFLDRGRTEAFF.

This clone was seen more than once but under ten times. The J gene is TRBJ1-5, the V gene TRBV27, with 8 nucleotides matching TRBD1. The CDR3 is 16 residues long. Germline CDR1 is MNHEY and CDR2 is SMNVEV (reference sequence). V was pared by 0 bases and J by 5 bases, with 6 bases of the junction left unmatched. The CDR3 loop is CASSLSTGEIDQPQHF. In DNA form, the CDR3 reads TGTGCCAGCAGTTTATCGACAGGGGAGATTGATCAGCCCCAGCATTTT.

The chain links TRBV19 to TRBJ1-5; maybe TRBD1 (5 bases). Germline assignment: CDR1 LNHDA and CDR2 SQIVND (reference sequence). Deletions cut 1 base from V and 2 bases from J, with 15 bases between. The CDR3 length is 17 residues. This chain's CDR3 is CASSIAGGGAGNQPQHF. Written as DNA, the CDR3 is TGTGCCAGTAGTATAGCGGGGGGAGGGGCCGGCAATCAGCCCCAGCATTTT.

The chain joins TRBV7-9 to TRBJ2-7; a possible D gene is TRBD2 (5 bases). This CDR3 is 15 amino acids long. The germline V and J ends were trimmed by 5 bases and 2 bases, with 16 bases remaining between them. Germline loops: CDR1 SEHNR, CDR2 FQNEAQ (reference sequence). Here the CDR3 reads CASSRGLASAYEQYF. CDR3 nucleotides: TGTGCCAGCAGCCGAGGGTTAGCGTCAGCCTACGAGCAGTACTTC.

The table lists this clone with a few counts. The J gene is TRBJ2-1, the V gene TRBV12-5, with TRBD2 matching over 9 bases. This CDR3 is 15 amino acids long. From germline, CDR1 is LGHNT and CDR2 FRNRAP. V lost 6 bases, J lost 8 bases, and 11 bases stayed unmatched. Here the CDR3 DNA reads TGTGCTAGTGGCTTTAGCGGGAGCCGGTGGGATGAGCAGTTCTTC. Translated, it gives CASGFSGSRWDEQFF.